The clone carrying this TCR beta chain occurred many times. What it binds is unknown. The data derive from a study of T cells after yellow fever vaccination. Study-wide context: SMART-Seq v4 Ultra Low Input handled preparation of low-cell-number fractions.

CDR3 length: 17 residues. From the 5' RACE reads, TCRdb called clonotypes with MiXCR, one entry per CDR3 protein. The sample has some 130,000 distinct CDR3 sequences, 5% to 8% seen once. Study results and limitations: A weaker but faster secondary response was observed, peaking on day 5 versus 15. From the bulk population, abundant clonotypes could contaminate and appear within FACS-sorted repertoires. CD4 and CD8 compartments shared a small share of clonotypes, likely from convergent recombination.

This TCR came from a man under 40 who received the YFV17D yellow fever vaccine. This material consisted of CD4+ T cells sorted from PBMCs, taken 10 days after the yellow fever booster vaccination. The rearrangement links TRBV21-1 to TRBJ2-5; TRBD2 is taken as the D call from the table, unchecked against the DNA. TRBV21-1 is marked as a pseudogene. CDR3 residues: CASRETSGPYLQETQYF. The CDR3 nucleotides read TGTGCCAGCAGGGAAACTAGCGGGCCTTACCTCCAAGAGACCCAGTACTTC.